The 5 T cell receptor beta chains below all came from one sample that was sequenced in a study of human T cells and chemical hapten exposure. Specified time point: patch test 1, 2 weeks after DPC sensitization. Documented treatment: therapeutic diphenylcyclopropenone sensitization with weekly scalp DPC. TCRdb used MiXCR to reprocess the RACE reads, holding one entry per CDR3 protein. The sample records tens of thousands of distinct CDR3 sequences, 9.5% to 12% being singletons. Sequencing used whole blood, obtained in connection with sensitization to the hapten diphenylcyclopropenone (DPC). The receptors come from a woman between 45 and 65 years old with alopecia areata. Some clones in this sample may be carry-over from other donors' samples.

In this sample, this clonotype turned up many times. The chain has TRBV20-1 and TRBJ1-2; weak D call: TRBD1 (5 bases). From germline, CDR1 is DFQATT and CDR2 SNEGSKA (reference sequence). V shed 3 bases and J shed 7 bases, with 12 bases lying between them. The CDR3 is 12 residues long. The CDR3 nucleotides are TGCAGTGCTAGTCCGGGGGAGGGTGGCTACACCTTC. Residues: CSASPGEGGYTF.

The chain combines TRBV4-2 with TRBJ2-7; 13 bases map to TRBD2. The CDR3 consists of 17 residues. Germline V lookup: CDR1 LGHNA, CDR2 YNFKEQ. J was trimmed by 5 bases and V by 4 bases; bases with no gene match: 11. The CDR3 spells CASSPPPPGLAGNEQYF. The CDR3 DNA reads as TGTGCCAGCAGCCCCCCGCCCCCGGGACTAGCGGGAAACGAGCAGTACTTC.

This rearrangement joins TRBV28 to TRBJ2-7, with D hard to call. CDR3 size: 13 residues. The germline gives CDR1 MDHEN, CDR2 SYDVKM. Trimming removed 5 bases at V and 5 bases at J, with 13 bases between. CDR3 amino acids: CASSRDDRHEQYF. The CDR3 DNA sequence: TGTGCCAGCAGTAGGGATGATAGACACGAGCAGTACTTC.

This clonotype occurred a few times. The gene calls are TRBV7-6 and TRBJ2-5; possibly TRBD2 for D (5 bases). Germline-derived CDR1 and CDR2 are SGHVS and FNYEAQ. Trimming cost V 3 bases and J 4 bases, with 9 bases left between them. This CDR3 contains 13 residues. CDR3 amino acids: CASSFGLPETQYF. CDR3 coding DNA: TGTGCCAGCAGCTTCGGACTTCCAGAGACCCAGTACTTC. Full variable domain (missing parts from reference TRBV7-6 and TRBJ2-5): GAGVSQSPRYKVTKRGQDVALRCDPISGHVSLYWYRQALGQGPEFLTYFNYEAQQDKSGLPNDRFSAERPEGSISTLTIQRTEQRDSAMYRCASSFGLPETQYFGPGTRLLVL.

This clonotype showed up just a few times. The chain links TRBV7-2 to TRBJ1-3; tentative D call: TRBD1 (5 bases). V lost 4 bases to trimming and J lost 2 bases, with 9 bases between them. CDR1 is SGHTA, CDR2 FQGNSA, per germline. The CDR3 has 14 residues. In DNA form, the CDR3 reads TGTGCCAGCAGCTCCGGGGGAACTGGAAACACCATATATTTT. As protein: CASSSGGTGNTIYF. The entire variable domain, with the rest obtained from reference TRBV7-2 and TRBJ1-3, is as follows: GAGVSQSPSNKVTEKGKDVELRCDPISGHTALYWYRQSLGQGLEFLIYFQGNSAPDKSGLPSDRFSAERTGGSVSTLTIQRTQQEDSAVYLCASSSGGTGNTIYFGEGSWLTVV.